This entry features one T cell receptor (beta chain) sequence. Antigen specificity is unknown. This sample is drawn from a study of OX40 agonist ivuxolimab in advanced cancers. On the study more broadly: Patient treatment consisted of intravenous ivuxolimab administration every 2 weeks at 0.01 to 10 mg/kg. Study-level points and caveats: With doses of 0.1 to 3.0 mg/kg, CD4+ and CD8+ blood T cells had undergone clonal expansion by week 6.

Sequenced by immunoSEQ multiplex PCR; TCRdb stores in-frame clones only, minus some. This sample has approximately 91,000 clones, with over 75% found just once. The CDR3 spans 17 residues. Trimming cost V 7 bases and J 5 bases; bases outside gene matches: 12. Germline CDR1 and CDR2: SGHTA and FQGNSA. The sequencing here drew on CD4+ or CD8+ T cells sorted from blood, taken in a trial of the OX40 agonist ivuxolimab. The chain recombines TRBV7-2 with TRBJ2-3, with 13 bases fitting TRBD2. This TCR derives from an adult with an advanced solid tumor such as melanoma, head and neck, liver or kidney cancer. As DNA, the CDR3 is TGTGCCAGCACCAGACTCGAGGGACTAGCGGGGATAGATACGCAGTATTTT. Its translation is CASTRLEGLAGIDTQYF.